Sequencing of this TCR beta chain was carried out in a study of regulatory T cells in long-lasting Graves disease. Overall study findings and caveats: New patients shared 1,000 or so public clonotypes, and persistent patients shared more, with around 2,600.

Details on this clonotype: Its antigen is not identified.

The CDR3 runs to 16 residues. Trimming cost V 1 base and J 1 base, with 11 bases left between them. CDR1 SGHDN and CDR2 FVKESK come from the germline V gene. According to the study, TCR beta libraries were built with iRepertoire HTBI primers and CDR3-region Arm-PCR. A single record per CDR3 protein comes from TCRdb applying MiXCR to the multiplex PCR reads. The sample comprises 380,000 or so distinct CDR3 sequences, under 20% of which are singletons, and 20% to 25% rests with the top ten. Sample time point: newly diagnosed GD, antithyroid drugs for less than 3 months. From PBMCs, RNA was extracted and then used to make the TCR library. These same records also appear under a second study, on T cells in Graves' hyperthyroidism and ophthalmopathy.

The chain carries TRBV14 and TRBJ2-1; a possible D gene is TRBD2 (5 bases). The sequencing here drew on peripheral blood mononuclear cells (PBMCs), taken at new diagnosis, from a patient treated with antithyroid drugs. The sequence derives from a woman under 30 with Graves disease. In DNA form, the CDR3 reads TGTGCCAGCAGCCAAGCGGGTCGGACTTCCTACAATGAGCAGTTCTTC. Amino acid sequence: CASSQAGRTSYNEQFF. Looking up the rest from reference TRBV14 and TRBJ2-1 gives the full variable domain: EAGVTQFPSHSVIEKGQTVTLRCDPISGHDNLYWYRRVMGKEIKFLLHFVKESKQDESGMPNNRFLAERTGGTYSTLKVQPAELEDSGVYFCASSQAGRTSYNEQFFGPGTRLTVL.